This is a list of T cell receptor beta chains from one sample in a study of metastatic and nonmetastatic thyroid tumors. TCRdb reprocessed the PCR reads via MiXCR. The data show some 19,000 clones, with around 25% seen just once and approximately 3.5% held by the top ten. Sequencing was carried out using blood. The receptors originated from a male donor with papillary thyroid cancer or a benign thyroid nodule (not recorded which). Some clones in this sample may be carry-over from other donors' samples. The CDR3 runs from the conserved cysteine through the conserved F or W. The D gene is left open where the match is weak. A clone size is listed for some rows: how often the clone was seen (once, few, many), or a class if it is expanded.

d_call: .; j_call: TRBJ2-1; clone_size: .; v_call: TRBV20-1; cdr3_aa: CSARSTVRGEQFF; cdr3_nt: TGCAGTGCTAGGAGTACGGTGCGTGGTGAGCAGTTCTTC
d_call: .; j_call: TRBJ1-4; clone_size: many; v_call: TRBV27; cdr3_aa: CASQVTWDAEKLFF; cdr3_nt: TGTGCCTCCCAAGTGACATGGGACGCTGAAAAACTGTTTTTT
d_call: .; j_call: TRBJ2-2; clone_size: .; v_call: TRBV2; cdr3_aa: CASSETSPRNTGELFF; cdr3_nt: TGTGCCAGCAGTGAAACTAGCCCCAGAAACACCGGGGAGCTGTTTTTT
d_call: TRBD1; j_call: TRBJ2-5; clone_size: .; v_call: TRBV3-1; cdr3_aa: CASSQGTGVQTQYF; cdr3_nt: TGTGCCAGCAGCCAAGGGACAGGGGTTCAGACCCAGTACTTC
d_call: TRBD2; j_call: TRBJ2-1; clone_size: few; v_call: TRBV27; cdr3_aa: CSSSSRLAGGTNEQFF; cdr3_nt: TGTTCCAGCAGCTCCAGACTAGCGGGAGGGACCAATGAGCAGTTCTTC
d_call: .; j_call: TRBJ1-1; clone_size: medium-sized; v_call: TRBV19; cdr3_aa: CASSIGAAGGTEAFF; cdr3_nt: TGTGCCAGTAGTATAGGCGCGGCTGGTGGCACTGAAGCTTTCTTT
d_call: .; j_call: TRBJ2-5; clone_size: .; v_call: TRBV19; cdr3_aa: CASSITAAAGWETQYF; cdr3_nt: TGTGCCAGTAGCATAACGGCCGCGGCGGGTTGGGAGACCCAGTACTTC
d_call: .; j_call: TRBJ1-1; clone_size: .; v_call: TRBV6-2/TRBV6-3; cdr3_aa: CASTPLVGAREAFF; cdr3_nt: TGTGCCAGCACCCCTTTGGTGGGGGCCCGTGAAGCTTTCTTT
d_call: .; j_call: TRBJ2-1; clone_size: many; v_call: TRBV20-1; cdr3_aa: CSASPRLDEQFF; cdr3_nt: TGCAGTGCTAGCCCTAGATTGGATGAGCAGTTCTTC
d_call: .; j_call: TRBJ2-3; clone_size: .; v_call: TRBV20-1; cdr3_aa: CSATTTDTQYF; cdr3_nt: TGCAGTGCTACGACCACAGATACGCAGTATTTT
d_call: .; j_call: TRBJ2-7; clone_size: .; v_call: TRBV6-1; cdr3_aa: CATLVNGPTYEQYF; cdr3_nt: TGTGCCACATTGGTTAACGGGCCTACTTACGAGCAGTACTTC
d_call: .; j_call: TRBJ2-7; clone_size: .; v_call: TRBV4-1; cdr3_aa: CASSQVWQTSYEQYF; cdr3_nt: TGCGCCAGCAGCCAAGTATGGCAGACCTCCTACGAGCAGTACTTC
d_call: TRBD2; j_call: TRBJ2-3; clone_size: few; v_call: TRBV19; cdr3_aa: CASSNSGSTDTQYF; cdr3_nt: TGTGCCAGTAGTAATAGCGGGAGCACAGATACGCAGTATTTT
d_call: .; j_call: TRBJ1-3; clone_size: many; v_call: TRBV5-4; cdr3_aa: CASSPSPGRNTIYF; cdr3_nt: TGTGCCAGCAGTCCTTCGCCAGGGAGAAACACCATATATTTT
d_call: .; j_call: TRBJ1-5; clone_size: .; v_call: TRBV30; cdr3_aa: CAWATQGDQPQHF; cdr3_nt: TGTGCCTGGGCCACACAGGGAGACCAGCCCCAGCATTTT
d_call: .; j_call: TRBJ2-2; clone_size: medium-sized; v_call: TRBV27; cdr3_aa: CASSPPLYTGELFF; cdr3_nt: TGTGCCAGCAGCCCCCCCCTTTACACCGGGGAGCTGTTTTTT
d_call: .; j_call: TRBJ1-4; clone_size: many; v_call: TRBV7-8; cdr3_aa: CASSGRGRGEKLFF; cdr3_nt: TGTGCCAGCAGCGGTCGGGGCCGGGGGGAAAAACTGTTTTTT
d_call: TRBD2; j_call: TRBJ2-5; clone_size: .; v_call: TRBV24-1; cdr3_aa: CATSRGGTETQYF; cdr3_nt: TGTGCCACCAGTCGCGGGGGGACGGAGACCCAGTACTTC
d_call: .; j_call: TRBJ1-2; clone_size: .; v_call: TRBV5-5; cdr3_aa: CASSLAPGKGYTF; cdr3_nt: TGTGCCAGCAGCTTGGCCCCAGGGAAGGGCTACACCTTC
d_call: .; j_call: TRBJ2-2; clone_size: few; v_call: TRBV10-3; cdr3_aa: CAITGVDTGELFF; cdr3_nt: TGTGCCATCACGGGCGTAGACACTGGGGAGCTGTTTTTT
d_call: .; j_call: TRBJ2-3; clone_size: .; v_call: TRBV4-1; cdr3_aa: CASSRLLGTDTQYF; cdr3_nt: TGCGCCAGCAGCCGCCTCCTCGGCACAGATACGCAGTATTTT
d_call: .; j_call: TRBJ2-7; clone_size: few; v_call: TRBV28; cdr3_aa: CASSSPELRRETSYEQYF; cdr3_nt: TGTGCCAGCAGTTCCCCCGAACTGCGGCGAGAAACCTCCTACGAGCAGTACTTC
d_call: .; j_call: TRBJ2-3; clone_size: .; v_call: TRBV2; cdr3_aa: CASSEMVTDTQYF; cdr3_nt: TGTGCCAGCAGTGAAATGGTTACAGATACGCAGTATTTT
d_call: .; j_call: TRBJ2-6; clone_size: .; v_call: TRBV27; cdr3_aa: CASSLSPYSGANVLTF; cdr3_nt: TGTGCCAGCAGTTTAAGTCCCTACTCTGGGGCCAACGTCCTGACTTTC
d_call: .; j_call: TRBJ2-7; clone_size: many; v_call: TRBV18; cdr3_aa: CASSLRPSLDEQYF; cdr3_nt: TGTGCCAGCTCACTCAGGCCTTCTTTGGACGAGCAGTACTTC
d_call: .; j_call: TRBJ2-1; clone_size: many; v_call: TRBV3-1; cdr3_aa: CASSQARGQFF; cdr3_nt: TGTGCCAGCAGCCAGGCCAGGGGGCAGTTCTTC